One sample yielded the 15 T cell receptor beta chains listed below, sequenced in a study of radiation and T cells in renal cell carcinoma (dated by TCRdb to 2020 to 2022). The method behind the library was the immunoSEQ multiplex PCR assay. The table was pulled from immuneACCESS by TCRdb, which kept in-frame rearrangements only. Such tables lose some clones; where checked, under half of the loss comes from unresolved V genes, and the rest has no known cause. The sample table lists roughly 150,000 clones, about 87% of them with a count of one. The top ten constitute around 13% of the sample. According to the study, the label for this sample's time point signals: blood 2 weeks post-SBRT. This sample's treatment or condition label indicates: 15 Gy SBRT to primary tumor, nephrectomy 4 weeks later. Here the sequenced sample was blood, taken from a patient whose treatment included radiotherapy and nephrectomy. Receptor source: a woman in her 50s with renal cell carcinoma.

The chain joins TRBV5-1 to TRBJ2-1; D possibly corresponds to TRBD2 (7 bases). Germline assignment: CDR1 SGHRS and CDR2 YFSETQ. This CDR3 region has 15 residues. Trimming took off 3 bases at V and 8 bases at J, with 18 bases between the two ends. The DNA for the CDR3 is TGCGCCAGCAGCTGGGGGGGCCAAATAATCGATGAGCAGTTCTTC. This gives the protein CASSWGGQIIDEQFF.

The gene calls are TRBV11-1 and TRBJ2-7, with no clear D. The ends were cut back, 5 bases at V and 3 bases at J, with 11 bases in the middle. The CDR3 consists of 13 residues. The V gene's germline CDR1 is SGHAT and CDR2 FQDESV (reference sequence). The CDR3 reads CASSPSAIYEQYF. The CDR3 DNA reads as TGTGCCAGCAGCCCTAGTGCCATCTACGAGCAGTACTTC. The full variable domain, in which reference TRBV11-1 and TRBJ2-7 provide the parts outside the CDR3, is EAEVAQSPRYKITEKSQAVAFWCDPISGHATLYWYRQILGQGPELLVQFQDESVVDDSQLPKDRFSAERLKGVDSTLKIQPAELGDSAMYLCASSPSAIYEQYFGPGTRLTVT.

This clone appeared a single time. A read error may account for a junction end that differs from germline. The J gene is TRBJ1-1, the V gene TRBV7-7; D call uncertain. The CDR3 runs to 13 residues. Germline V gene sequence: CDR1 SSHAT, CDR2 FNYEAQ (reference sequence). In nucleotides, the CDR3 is TGTGCTAGCAGCTTAGACACGAACACTGAAGCTTTCTTT. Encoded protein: CASSLDTNTEAFF.

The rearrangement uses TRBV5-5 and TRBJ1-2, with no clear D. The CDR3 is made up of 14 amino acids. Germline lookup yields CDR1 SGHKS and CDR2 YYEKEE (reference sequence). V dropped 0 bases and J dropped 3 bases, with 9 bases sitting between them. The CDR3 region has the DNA TGTGCCAGCAGCTTGGCGTGGGGTGACTATGGCTACACCTTC. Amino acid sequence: CASSLAWGDYGYTF.

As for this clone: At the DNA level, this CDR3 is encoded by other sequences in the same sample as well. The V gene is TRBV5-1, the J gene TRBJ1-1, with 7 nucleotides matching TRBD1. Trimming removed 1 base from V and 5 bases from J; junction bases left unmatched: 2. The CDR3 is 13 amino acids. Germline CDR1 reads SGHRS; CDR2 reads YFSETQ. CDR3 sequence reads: CASSLTGVTEAFF. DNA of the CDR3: TGCGCCAGCAGCTTGACAGGGGTAACTGAAGCTTTCTTT.

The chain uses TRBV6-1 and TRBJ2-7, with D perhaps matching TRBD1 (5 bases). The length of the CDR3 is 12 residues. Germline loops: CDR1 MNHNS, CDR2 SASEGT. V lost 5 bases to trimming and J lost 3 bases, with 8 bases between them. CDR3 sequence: CASSTDSYEQYF. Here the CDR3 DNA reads TGTGCCAGCAGTACCGACAGCTACGAGCAGTACTTC.

This CDR3 is CASSNQANTEAFF. The CDR3 nucleotides are TGTGCCAGCTCAAACCAGGCGAACACTGAAGCTTTCTTT. V gene TRBV18 combines with J gene TRBJ1-1; D not resolved. Germline V gene sequence: CDR1 KGHSH, CDR2 LQKENI. The CDR3 extends over 13 amino acids. The ends were cut back, 5 bases at V and 1 base at J, with 8 bases in the middle.

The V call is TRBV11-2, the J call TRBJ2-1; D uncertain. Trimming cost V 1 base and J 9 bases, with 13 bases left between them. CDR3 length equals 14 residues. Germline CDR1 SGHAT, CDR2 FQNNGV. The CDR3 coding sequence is TGTGCCAGCAGCTTAGTGGGGATGGAAAGTGAGCAGTTCTTC. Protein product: CASSLVGMESEQFF.

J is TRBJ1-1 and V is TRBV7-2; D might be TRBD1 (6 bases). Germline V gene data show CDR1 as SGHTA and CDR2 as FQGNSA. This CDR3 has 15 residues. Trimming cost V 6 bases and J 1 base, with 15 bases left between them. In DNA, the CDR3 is TGTGCCAGCAGTTACGCGGGGGGCACGAACACTGAAGCTTTCTTT. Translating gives CASSYAGGTNTEAFF. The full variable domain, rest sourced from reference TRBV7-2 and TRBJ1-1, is GAGVSQSPSNKVTEKGKDVELRCDPISGHTALYWYRQSLGQGLEFLIYFQGNSAPDKSGLPSDRFSAERTGGSVSTLTIQRTQQEDSAVYLCASSYAGGTNTEAFFGQGTRLTVV.

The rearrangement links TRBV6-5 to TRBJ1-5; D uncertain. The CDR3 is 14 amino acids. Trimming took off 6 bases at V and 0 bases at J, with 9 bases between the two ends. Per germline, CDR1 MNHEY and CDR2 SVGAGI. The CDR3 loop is CASRAHHSNQPQHF. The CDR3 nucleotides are TGTGCCAGCAGGGCACACCATAGCAATCAGCCCCAGCATTTT.

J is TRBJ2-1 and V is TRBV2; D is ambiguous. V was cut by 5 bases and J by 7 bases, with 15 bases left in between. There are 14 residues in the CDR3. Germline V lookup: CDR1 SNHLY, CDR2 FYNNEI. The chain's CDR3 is CASSPLVSENEQFF. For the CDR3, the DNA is TGTGCCAGCAGTCCCCTAGTATCGGAAAATGAGCAGTTCTTC.

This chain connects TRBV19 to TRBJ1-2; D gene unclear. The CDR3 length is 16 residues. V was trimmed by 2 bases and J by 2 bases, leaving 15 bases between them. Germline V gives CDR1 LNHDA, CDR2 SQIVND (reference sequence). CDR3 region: CASSIRWPRRNYGYTF. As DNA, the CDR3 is TGTGCCAGTAGTATAAGGTGGCCGCGGCGGAACTATGGCTACACCTTC.

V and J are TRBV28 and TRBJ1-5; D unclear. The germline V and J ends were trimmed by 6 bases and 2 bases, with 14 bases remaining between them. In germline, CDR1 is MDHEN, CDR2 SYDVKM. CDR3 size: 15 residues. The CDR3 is CASSLGPGGNQPQHF. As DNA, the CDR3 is TGTGCCAGCAGCCTGGGCCCCGGGGGCAATCAGCCCCAGCATTTT.

The CDR3 nucleotides read TGTGCCATCAGTTTACAGGGTCAGGAAAAACTGTTTTTT. Protein sequence: CAISLQGQEKLFF. The genes are TRBV10-3 and TRBJ1-4, with a weak D call TRBD1 (6 bases). The germline V and J ends were trimmed by 5 bases and 8 bases, with 12 bases remaining between them. Germline CDR1 ENHRY, CDR2 SYGVKD. The CDR3 consists of 13 residues.

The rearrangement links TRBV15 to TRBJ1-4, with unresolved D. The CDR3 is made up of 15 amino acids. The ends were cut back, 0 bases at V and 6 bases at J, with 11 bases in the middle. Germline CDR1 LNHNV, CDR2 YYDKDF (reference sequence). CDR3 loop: CATSRDPGLDEKLFF. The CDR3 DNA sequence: TGTGCCACCAGCAGAGATCCTGGGCTCGATGAAAAACTGTTTTTT.